Listed below are T cell receptor beta chains from one sample, sequenced in a study of blood T cell repertoires in COVID-19. Profiling relied on immunoSEQ multiplex PCR, and the TCRdb table lists in-frame clones only, not all of them. This sample has around 220,000 clones, with more than 70% found just once. The sequencing input was PBMCs or T cells enriched from blood (not recorded which). The receptor set was obtained from a woman in her thirties or forties with acute COVID-19. CDR3s include the opening cysteine and the closing phenylalanine or tryptophan. Fields, in order: D gene, V gene, J gene, clone size, CDR3 DNA, CDR3 protein. A D gene is named only where the DNA matches it firmly. Expanded clones get a size class; other rows say once, few or many, or leave the size out.

>.|TRBV7-6|TRBJ1-6|once
TGTGCCAGCAGCTTAGGGCAGGGGCCGGGTTCACCCCTCCACTTT
CASSLGQGPGSPLHF
>.|TRBV28|TRBJ1-2|once
TGTGCCAGCAGTTTTAGTATGCTCAGGGAGGGCTATGGCTACACCTTC
CASSFSMLREGYGYTF
>TRBD2|TRBV4-2|TRBJ2-3|once
TGTGCCAGCAGCCAGGGACTAGCGGGAGGGCCCTCCACAGATACGCAGTATTTT
CASSQGLAGGPSTDTQYF
>TRBD1|TRBV30|TRBJ1-6|.
TGTGCCTGGAAATCCGGGACAGGGGTTTCACCCCTCCACTTT
CAWKSGTGVSPLHF
>.|TRBV7-2|TRBJ1-1|.
TGTGCCAGCAGCTTAAACAGGATTAACACTGAAGCTTTCTTT
CASSLNRINTEAFF
>.|TRBV5-4|TRBJ2-5|.
TGTGCCAGCAGCACTCAGGCAGAGACCCAGTACTTC
CASSTQAETQYF
>TRBD2|TRBV7-2|TRBJ2-5|.
TGTGCCAGCAGCTTGGCCATAGCGGGGAAGGCGGAGACCCAGTACTTC
CASSLAIAGKAETQYF
>TRBD1|TRBV28|TRBJ2-5|.
TGTGCCAGCAGTCCACAGGGGGCGGTCGGAGAGACCCAGTACTTC
CASSPQGAVGETQYF
>TRBD1|TRBV14|TRBJ1-6|.
TGTGCCAGCAGTCGTCCGGGACAGCCAAATAGCTCCTATAATTCACCCCTCCACTTT
CASSRPGQPNSSYNSPLHF
>TRBD1|TRBV27|TRBJ2-4|.
TGTGCCAGCAGTTCCCAGGGGGCGCGAAACATTCAGTACTTC
CASSSQGARNIQYF
>TRBD1|TRBV19|TRBJ2-3|.
TGTGCCAGTAGTTTCACAGGGGGACCTAGCACAGATACGCAGTATTTT
CASSFTGGPSTDTQYF
>TRBD2|TRBV7-2|TRBJ2-7|.
TGTGCCAGCAGCCTGGGACTAGCAGTCGAGCAGTACTTC
CASSLGLAVEQYF
>.|TRBV2|TRBJ1-6|.
TGTGCCAGCAATATACAAGCCGGAGGGAATTCACCCCTCCACTTT
CASNIQAGGNSPLHF
>TRBD2|TRBV28|TRBJ2-5|.
TGTGCCAGCAGGGGACTAGCTCCTCAGGGAGAGACCCAGTACTTC
CASRGLAPQGETQYF
>.|TRBV30|TRBJ1-6|.
TGTGCCTGGGCAGGGCCCGGCGTGGATTCACCCCTCCACTTT
CAWAGPGVDSPLHF
>TRBD1|TRBV5-6|TRBJ2-5|.
TGTGCCAGCAGCCCGGGACAGGGACCTCAAGAGACCCAGTACTTC
CASSPGQGPQETQYF